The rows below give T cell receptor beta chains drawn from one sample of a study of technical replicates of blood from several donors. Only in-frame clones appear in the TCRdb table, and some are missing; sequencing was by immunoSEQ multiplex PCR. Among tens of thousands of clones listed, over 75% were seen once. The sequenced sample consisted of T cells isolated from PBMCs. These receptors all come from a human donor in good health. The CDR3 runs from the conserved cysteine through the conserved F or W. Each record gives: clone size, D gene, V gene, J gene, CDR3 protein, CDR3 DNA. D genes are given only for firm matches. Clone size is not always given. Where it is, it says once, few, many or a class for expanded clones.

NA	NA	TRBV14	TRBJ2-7	CASRRTGYSAEQYF	TGTGCCAGCAGACGGACGGGATACAGCGCCGAGCAGTACTTC
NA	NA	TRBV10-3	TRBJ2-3	CAISGSTGYSTDTQYF	TGTGCCATCAGTGGATCGACAGGATACAGCACAGATACGCAGTATTTT
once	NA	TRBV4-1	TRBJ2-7	CASSQVPDYEQYF	TGCGCCAGCAGCCAAGTTCCAGACTACGAGCAGTACTTC
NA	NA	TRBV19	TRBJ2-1	CATTRGGAGASYNEQFF	TGTGCCACCACCAGGGGAGGGGCGGGAGCCTCCTACAATGAGCAGTTCTTC
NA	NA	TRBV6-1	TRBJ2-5	CASSVLVVETQYF	TGTGCCAGCAGTGTACTAGTGGTGGAGACCCAGTACTTC
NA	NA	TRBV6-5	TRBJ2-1	CADQGYSSYNEQFF	TGTGCCGATCAGGGGTATAGCTCCTACAATGAGCAGTTCTTC
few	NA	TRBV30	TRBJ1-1	CAWSGGRDTEAFF	TGTGCCTGGAGTGGGGGCCGCGACACTGAAGCTTTCTTT
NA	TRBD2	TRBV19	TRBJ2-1	CASTDEPGLDYNEQFF	TGTGCCAGTACTGACGAACCGGGACTAGACTACAATGAGCAGTTCTTC
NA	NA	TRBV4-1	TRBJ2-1	CASSHGLLAYEQFF	TGCGCCAGCAGCCACGGTTTACTAGCCTATGAGCAGTTCTTC
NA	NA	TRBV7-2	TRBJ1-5	CASSPDSNQPQHF	TGTGCCAGCAGCCCAGATAGCAATCAGCCCCAGCATTTT
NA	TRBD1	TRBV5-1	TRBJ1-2	CASSTGGTGTYGYTF	TGCGCCAGCAGCACCGGCGGGACAGGGACCTATGGCTACACCTTC
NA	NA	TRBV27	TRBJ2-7	CASSLHNPYEQYF	TGTGCCAGCAGTCTGCACAACCCGTACGAGCAGTACTTC
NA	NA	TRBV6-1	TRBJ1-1	CASTRGSSPEAFF	TGTGCCAGCACCCGTGGCAGTTCTCCTGAAGCTTTCTTT
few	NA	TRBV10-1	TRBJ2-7	CASSERTFYEQYF	TGCGCCAGCAGTGAGCGAACTTTCTACGAGCAGTACTTC
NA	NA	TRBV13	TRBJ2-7	CASSLGQGQDEQYF	TGTGCCAGCAGCTTAGGACAGGGCCAAGACGAGCAGTACTTC
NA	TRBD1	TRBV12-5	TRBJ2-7	CASGPRGGIPEQYF	TGTGCTAGTGGTCCGAGAGGGGGCATTCCCGAGCAGTACTTC
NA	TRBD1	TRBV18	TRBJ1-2	CASSPGTDLYYGYTF	TGTGCCAGCTCACCCGGGACAGACTTATACTATGGCTACACCTTC
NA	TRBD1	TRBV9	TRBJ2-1	CASNHRGHDEQFF	TGTGCCAGCAACCACAGGGGGCACGATGAGCAGTTCTTC
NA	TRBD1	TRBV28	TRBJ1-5	CASSLPLDREDNQPQHF	TGTGCCAGCAGTTTACCCCTGGACAGGGAAGACAATCAGCCCCAGCATTTT
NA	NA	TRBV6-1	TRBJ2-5	CASSSQGGRETQYF	TGTGCCAGCAGTTCCCAGGGGGGAAGGGAGACCCAGTACTTC
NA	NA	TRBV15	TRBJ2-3	CATSRDLDSLRADTQYF	TGTGCCACCAGCAGAGATTTAGACAGCCTCCGCGCAGATACGCAGTATTTT
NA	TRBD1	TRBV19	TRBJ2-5	CASSSDREETQYF	TGTGCCAGTAGTTCGGACAGGGAAGAGACCCAGTACTTC
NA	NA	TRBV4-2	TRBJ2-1	CASSQAPSSIEQFF	TGTGCCAGCAGCCAAGCCCCTAGCTCTATTGAGCAGTTCTTC
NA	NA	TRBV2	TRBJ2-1	CASSEGLAEGGFF	TGTGCCAGCAGTGAAGGACTAGCAGAAGGGGGGTTCTTC
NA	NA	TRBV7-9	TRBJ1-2	CASTLWVTADGYTF	TGTGCCAGCACCCTTTGGGTGACTGCGGATGGCTACACCTTC
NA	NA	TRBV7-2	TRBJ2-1	CASSLAPDYYSYNEQFF	TGTGCCAGCAGCTTAGCGCCGGACTATTACTCCTACAATGAGCAGTTCTTC
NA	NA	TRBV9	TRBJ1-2	CASSGQAYGYTF	TGTGCCAGCAGCGGACAGGCCTATGGCTACACCTTC
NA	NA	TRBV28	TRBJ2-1	CATDTLLDTQQFF	TGTGCCACTGACACCCTACTAGACACGCAGCAGTTCTTC
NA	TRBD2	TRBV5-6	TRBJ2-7	CASTTPGLAREQYF	TGTGCCAGCACCACTCCGGGACTAGCGAGAGAGCAGTACTTC
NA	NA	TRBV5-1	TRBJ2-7	CASMRDNSYEQYF	TGCGCCAGCATGAGGGACAACTCCTACGAGCAGTACTTC
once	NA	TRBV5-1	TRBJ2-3	CASSLLQGRADTQYF	TGCGCCAGCAGCTTACTGCAGGGTAGGGCAGATACGCAGTATTTT
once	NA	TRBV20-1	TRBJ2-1	CSARRIQEQFF	TGCAGTGCTAGAAGGATACAGGAGCAGTTCTTC
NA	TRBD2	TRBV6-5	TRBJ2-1	CASSWHGRANEQFF	TGTGCCAGCAGTTGGCACGGGAGGGCCAATGAGCAGTTCTTC
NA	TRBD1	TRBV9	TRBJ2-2	CASSAPLGQGPYTGELFF	TGTGCCAGCAGCGCCCCGTTGGGACAGGGACCCTACACCGGGGAGCTGTTTTTT
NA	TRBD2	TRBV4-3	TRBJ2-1	CASSQGLAVNEQFF	TGCGCCAGCAGCCAAGGACTAGCGGTGAATGAGCAGTTCTTC
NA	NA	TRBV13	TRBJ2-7	CASSLDSHYEQYF	TGTGCCAGCAGCCTCGACAGTCACTACGAGCAGTACTTC
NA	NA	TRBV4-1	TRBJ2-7	CASSLGEGSYEQYF	TGCGCCAGCAGCCTAGGAGAAGGCTCCTACGAGCAGTACTTC
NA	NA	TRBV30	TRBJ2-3	CAWAEAVDTQYF	TGTGCCTGGGCCGAAGCGGTAGATACGCAGTATTTT
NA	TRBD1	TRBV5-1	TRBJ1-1	CASSAWTGGQVEAFF	TGCGCCAGCAGCGCGTGGACAGGGGGGCAGGTTGAAGCTTTCTTT
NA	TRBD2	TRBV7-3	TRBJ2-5	CASSLQQGLAGGEETQYF	TGTGCCAGCAGCTTACAACAAGGACTAGCGGGAGGGGAAGAGACCCAGTACTTC
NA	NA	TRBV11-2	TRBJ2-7	CASSYPDLGTYEQYF	TGTGCCAGCAGCTACCCCGACCTAGGCACCTACGAGCAGTACTTC
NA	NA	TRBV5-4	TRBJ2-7	CASSFQGSYEQYF	TGTGCCAGCAGCTTTCAGGGGTCCTACGAGCAGTACTTC
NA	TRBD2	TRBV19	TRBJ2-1	CASIPAGDYNEQFF	TGTGCCAGTATTCCAGCGGGAGATTACAATGAGCAGTTCTTC
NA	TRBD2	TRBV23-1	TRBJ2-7	CASSHSSGRRQYF	TGCGCCAGCAGTCACTCTAGCGGGAGAAGGCAGTACTTC
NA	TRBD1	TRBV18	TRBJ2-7	CASSPGTGLYEQYF	TGTGCCAGCTCACCCGGGACAGGGCTATACGAGCAGTACTTC
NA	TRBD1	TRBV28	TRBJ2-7	CASSPHDRVTYEQYF	TGTGCCAGCAGTCCTCACGACAGGGTCACCTACGAGCAGTACTTC
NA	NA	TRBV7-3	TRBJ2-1	CASRGGNEQFF	TGTGCCAGCAGAGGGGGAAATGAGCAGTTCTTC
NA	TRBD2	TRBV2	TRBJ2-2	CATPREPGTRGTGELFF	TGTGCCACCCCGAGGGAGCCGGGGACTAGAGGTACCGGGGAGCTGTTTTTT
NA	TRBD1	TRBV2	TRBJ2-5	CASRKRGQADEPQYF	TGTGCCAGCAGAAAAAGGGGACAGGCTGACGAGCCCCAGTACTTC
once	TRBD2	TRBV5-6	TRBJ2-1	CASSFGTSGSNEQFF	TGTGCCAGCAGCTTTGGGACTAGCGGGAGCAATGAGCAGTTCTTC
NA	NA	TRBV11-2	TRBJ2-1	CASSPTGISYNEQFF	TGTGCCAGCAGCCCCACAGGGATTTCCTACAATGAGCAGTTCTTC
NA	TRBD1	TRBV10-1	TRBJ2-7	CASRGQAYEQYF	TGCGCCAGCAGAGGACAGGCCTACGAGCAGTACTTC
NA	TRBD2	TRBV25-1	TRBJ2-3	CASKAGGPDTQYF	TGTGCCAGCAAAGCGGGAGGTCCAGATACGCAGTATTTT
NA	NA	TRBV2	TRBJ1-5	CASRNRSNQPQHF	TGTGCCAGCAGAAACAGGAGCAATCAGCCCCAGCATTTT
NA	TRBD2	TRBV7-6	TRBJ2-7	CASSFGLAASYEQYF	TGTGCCAGCAGCTTTGGACTAGCAGCCTCCTACGAGCAGTACTTC
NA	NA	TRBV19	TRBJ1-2	CATNQGGNYGYTF	TGTGCCACTAATCAGGGTGGAAACTATGGCTACACCTTC
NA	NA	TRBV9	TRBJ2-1	CASSVTSGNNEQFF	TGTGCCAGCAGTGTGACTTCGGGGAACAATGAGCAGTTCTTC
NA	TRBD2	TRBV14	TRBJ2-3	CASSQGGSTADTQYF	TGTGCCAGCAGCCAAGGCGGGAGTACGGCAGATACGCAGTATTTT
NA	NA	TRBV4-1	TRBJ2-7	CASSQEGGGTSYEQYF	TGCGCCAGCAGCCAAGAAGGGGGGGGCACCTCCTACGAGCAGTACTTC
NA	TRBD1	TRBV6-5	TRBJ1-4	CASSYSPTGAGEKLFF	TGTGCCAGCAGTTATTCCCCAACAGGGGCAGGTGAAAAACTGTTTTTT